This T cell receptor (beta chain) was observed in a study of cytomegalovirus exposure and HLA in healthy donors. To note about this clone: Its antigen is as yet unknown.

The germline gives CDR1 LGHNA, CDR2 YNFKEQ. The germline V and J ends were trimmed by 0 bases and 1 base, with 10 bases remaining between them. CDR3 length equals 15 residues. General study points: Most TCR sequences were uncommon, yet certain public TCRs appeared in many donors. In vitro data verified a few CMV-associated chains as specific for CMV antigens. It was about 180 TCR beta chains that were listed as cytomegalovirus-associated.

The donors belonged to the roughly 110-subject validation cohort, separate from the roughly 670-subject first cohort. Profiling relied on immunoSEQ multiplex PCR, and the TCRdb table lists in-frame clones only, not all of them. The table includes around 60,000 clones, around 92% detected once. The V call is TRBV4-2, the J call TRBJ2-7, with a possible D match to TRBD2 (5 bases). Sequenced: PBMCs. The TCR originated in a woman aged 18 to 35 in good health and CMV-seronegative. In DNA, the CDR3 is TGTGCCAGCAGCCAAGAAGTGGGAGAATCCTACGAGCAGTACTTC. It specifies CASSQEVGESYEQYF.